Listed below are T cell receptor beta chains from one sample, sequenced in a study of early T cells in non-severe SARS-CoV-2 infection. TCRdb redid the calling of the 5' RACE reads with MiXCR, one entry per CDR3 protein. The table shows approximately 37,000 distinct CDR3 sequences, with 4.5% to 5% occurring only once. Source material: whole blood. These receptors all stem from an adult who was a healthcare worker with PCR-confirmed SARS-CoV-2 infection or an uninfected control (not recorded which). The CDR3 runs from the conserved cysteine through the conserved F or W. The D gene is left open where the match is weak. Only part of the rows carry a size: once, few, many, or a class if the clone is expanded.

j_call clone_size v_call d_call cdr3_aa cdr3_nt
TRBJ2-1 many TRBV29-1 TRBD1 CSVGVRQGNAEQFF TGCAGCGTTGGGGTGAGACAGGGGAATGCTGAGCAGTTCTTC
TRBJ2-1 many TRBV11-3 TRBD2 CASSLGRLAGGPDEQFF TGTGCCAGCAGCTTAGGTAGGCTAGCGGGGGGGCCTGATGAGCAGTTCTTC
TRBJ2-2 NA TRBV12-3/TRBV12-4 TRBD1 CASGPRGHLTGELFF TGTGCCAGCGGCCCGAGGGGGCATTTGACCGGGGAGCTGTTTTTT
TRBJ2-4 NA TRBV6-5 NA CASSGSGNIQYF TGTGCCAGCAGTGGTTCCGGAAACATTCAGTACTTC
TRBJ2-1 many TRBV11-2 NA CASSRPTGYNEQFF TGTGCCAGCAGCCGCCCGACTGGCTACAATGAGCAGTTCTTC
TRBJ1-1 few TRBV5-4 NA CASSLGALNTEAFF TGTGCCAGCAGCTTGGGGGCGTTGAACACTGAAGCTTTCTTT
TRBJ2-3 many TRBV10-3 TRBD1 CAISPGTGGTDTQYF TGTGCCATCAGCCCGGGGACAGGGGGAACAGATACGCAGTATTTT
TRBJ2-7 many TRBV3-1 TRBD2 CASSPGLAGSYEQYF TGTGCCAGCAGCCCTGGACTAGCGGGTTCCTACGAGCAGTACTTC
TRBJ2-2 many TRBV7-2 TRBD1 CASSPGTGGLTGELFF TGTGCCAGCAGTCCAGGGACAGGAGGTCTCACCGGGGAGCTGTTTTTT
TRBJ2-7 few TRBV28 TRBD2 CASSSVAGRHEQYF TGTGCCAGCAGTTCCGTAGCGGGAAGACACGAGCAGTACTTC
TRBJ1-3 many TRBV7-2 TRBD1 CASSRGGPTSGNTIYF TGTGCCAGCAGCCGAGGGGGCCCGACCTCTGGAAACACCATATATTTT